These 13 T cell receptor beta chains originate from one sample sequenced in a study of shared T cell receptors in the human thymus. Sequenced by immunoSEQ multiplex PCR; TCRdb stores in-frame clones only, minus some. The sample yields some 700,000 clones, approximately 85% seen once. This same sample was also part of a study on human thymus T cells.

Sequenced sample: thymocytes. These receptors were obtained from a girl less than two years old with a congenital heart defect.

This clone has just one count. One end of the junction fails to match germline, which may point to a read error. J is TRBJ2-7 and V is TRBV14, with 11 bases fitting TRBD1. Germline V lookup: CDR1 SGHDN, CDR2 FVKESK. This CDR3 spans 16 amino acids. The CDR3 sequence: CASGQGGQGAPYEQYF. Written as DNA, the CDR3 is TGTGCCAGCGGCCAAGGAGGACAGGGGGCACCCTACGAGCAGTACTTC.

The V gene is TRBV20-1, the J gene TRBJ1-6; D is ambiguous. This CDR3 has 11 amino acids. Germline V gene sequence: CDR1 DFQATT, CDR2 SNEGSKA (reference sequence). V was trimmed by 6 bases and J by 7 bases, leaving 7 bases between them. CDR3: CSADKNSPLHF. The CDR3 bases are TGCAGTGCCGACAAAAATTCACCCCTCCACTTT.

The DNA of the CDR3 is TGTGCCAGTAGTACGGCAGGGAAGGGCAATCAGCCCCAGCATTTT. Its protein is CASSTAGKGNQPQHF. The rearrangement links TRBV19 to TRBJ1-5; TRBD1 might be the D (5 bases). Per the germline V gene, CDR1 is LNHDA and CDR2 is SQIVND (reference sequence). The CDR3 loop spans 15 amino acids. Trimming took 4 bases from V and 2 from J, leaving 12 bases between them.

The V gene is TRBV4-3, the J gene TRBJ2-7; D call uncertain. CDR3 length equals 13 residues. Germline V lookup: CDR1 LGHNA, CDR2 YSLEER. Trimming pared 4 bases from V and 3 bases from J, leaving 10 bases between. CDR3 bases: TGCGCCAGCAGCCCGTGGAGTGACTACGAGCAGTACTTC. Residues: CASSPWSDYEQYF.

The chain has TRBV5-1 and TRBJ2-5; D gene unclear. V lost 1 base to trimming and J lost 0 bases, with 7 bases between them. The CDR3 spans 14 residues. Germline V gives CDR1 SGHRS, CDR2 YFSETQ. CDR3 sequence (DNA): TGCGCCAGCAGCTTGTATTTCGACCAAGAGACCCAGTACTTC. It specifies CASSLYFDQETQYF.

This rearrangement joins TRBV28 to TRBJ1-2; 10 bases agree with TRBD1. The J segment lost 3 bases and the V segment lost 4 bases, leaving 8 bases of the junction unmatched. The CDR3 is 16 amino acids. Germline loops: CDR1 MDHEN, CDR2 SYDVKM. The CDR3 DNA sequence: TGTGCCAGCAGTTGGAGGACAGGGGGGAACGACTATGGCTACACCTTC. This translates into CASSWRTGGNDYGYTF.

The chain uses TRBV30 and TRBJ2-4; 8 nucleotides match TRBD1. There are 15 residues in the CDR3. Germline CDR1 GTSNPN, CDR2 SVGIG (reference sequence). V gave up 7 bases and J gave up 0 bases; unmatched junction bases: 8. Here the CDR3 DNA reads TGTGCCTCGGTCAGACAGGGGTCAGCCAAAAACATTCAGTACTTC. Encoded protein: CASVRQGSAKNIQYF.

V usage is TRBV9 and J usage is TRBJ1-6; no reliable D call. The length of the CDR3 is 15 residues. V shed 4 bases and J shed 8 bases, with 16 bases lying between them. Germline V CDR1 and CDR2: SGDLS, YYNGEE. CDR3 amino acids: CASSIQPEGYSPLHF. Written as DNA, the CDR3 is TGTGCCAGCAGCATACAGCCGGAGGGATATTCACCCCTCCACTTT. The full variable domain, with the rest looked up from reference TRBV9 and TRBJ1-6, is DSGVTQTPKHLITATGQRVTLRCSPRSGDLSVYWYQQSLDQGLQFLIQYYNGEERAKGNILERFSAQQFPDLHSELNLSSLELGDSALYFCASSIQPEGYSPLHFGNGTRLTVT.

A single count supports this clone. Other DNA sequences from this sample encode an identical CDR3 as well. The V call is TRBV19, the J call TRBJ2-2, with D possibly being TRBD1 (6 bases). Germline CDR1 and CDR2: LNHDA and SQIVND (reference sequence). The CDR3 sequence is 14 residues long. The V and J ends lost 5 bases and 1 base respectively, with 8 bases between them. The CDR3 reads CASSSQGNTGELFF. DNA for the CDR3: TGTGCCAGTAGTTCACAGGGGAACACCGGGGAGCTGTTTTTT.

The gene calls are TRBV30 and TRBJ1-2, with 8 bases matching TRBD1. The CDR3 has 17 residues. Germline trimming cut 3 bases from V and 8 bases from J; bases unmatched to any gene: 20. Germline lookup yields CDR1 GTSNPN and CDR2 SVGIG (reference sequence). DNA for the CDR3: TGTGCCTGGAGACAAACCGCGGACAGGGAAGACAAGGGGGGCTACACCTTC. Its translation: CAWRQTADREDKGGYTF.

The chain combines TRBV29-1 with TRBJ1-5; the match to TRBD1 covers 9 bases. Germline V gene sequence: CDR1 SQVTM, CDR2 ANQGSEA. V lost 4 bases, J lost 4 bases, and 8 bases stayed unmatched. The CDR3 consists of 15 residues. CDR3 DNA: TGCAGCGTTGGGGGGAGTGGACAGGGGAATCAGCCCCAGCATTTT. Translating it yields CSVGGSGQGNQPQHF.

CDR3 DNA: TGTGCCAGTAGGGGGACTAGCTACGAGCAGTACTTC. Protein: CASRGTSYEQYF. This chain joins TRBV19 and TRBJ2-5; 8 bases match TRBD2. TRBJ2-7 explains the end of the DNA better; the J call may be wrong. Per the germline V gene, CDR1 is LNHDA and CDR2 is SQIVND (reference sequence). The CDR3 is 12 amino acids.

V gene TRBV11-2 combines with J gene TRBJ2-7; 11 nucleotides match TRBD2. V trimming: 5 bases; J trimming: 9 bases; junction bases outside the gene matches: 18. Germline V gives CDR1 SGHAT, CDR2 FQNNGV. The CDR3 has 17 residues. This CDR3 reads CASSLDYTTSGGIGQYF. CDR3 sequence (DNA): TGTGCCAGCAGCCTCGATTATACTACTAGCGGGGGAATTGGGCAGTACTTC.